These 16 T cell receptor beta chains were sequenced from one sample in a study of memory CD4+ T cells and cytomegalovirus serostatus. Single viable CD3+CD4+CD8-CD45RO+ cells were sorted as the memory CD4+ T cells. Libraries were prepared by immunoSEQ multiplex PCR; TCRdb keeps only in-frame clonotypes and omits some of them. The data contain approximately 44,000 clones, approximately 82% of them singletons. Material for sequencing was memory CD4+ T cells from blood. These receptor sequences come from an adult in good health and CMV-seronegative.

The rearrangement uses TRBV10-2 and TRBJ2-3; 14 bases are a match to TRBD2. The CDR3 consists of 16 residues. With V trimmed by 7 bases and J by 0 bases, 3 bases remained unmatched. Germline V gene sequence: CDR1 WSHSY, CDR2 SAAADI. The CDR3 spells CASTTSGGVSTDTQYF. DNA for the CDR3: TGCGCCAGCACGACTAGCGGGGGGGTTAGCACAGATACGCAGTATTTT.

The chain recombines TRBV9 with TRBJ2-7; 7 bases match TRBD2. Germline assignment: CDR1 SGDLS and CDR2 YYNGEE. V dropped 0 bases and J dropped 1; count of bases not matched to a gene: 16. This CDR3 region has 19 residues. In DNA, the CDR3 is TGTGCCAGCAGCGTAGGATCCGGTCTCTTCGGCGGGGGTTCCTACGAGCAGTACTTC. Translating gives CASSVGSGLFGGGSYEQYF.

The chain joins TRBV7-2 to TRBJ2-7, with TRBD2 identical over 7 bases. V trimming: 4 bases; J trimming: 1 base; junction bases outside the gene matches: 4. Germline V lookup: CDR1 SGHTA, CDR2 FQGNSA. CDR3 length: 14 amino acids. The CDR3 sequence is CASSSSGGSYEQYF. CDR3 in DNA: TGTGCCAGCAGCTCTTCCGGGGGGTCCTACGAGCAGTACTTC.

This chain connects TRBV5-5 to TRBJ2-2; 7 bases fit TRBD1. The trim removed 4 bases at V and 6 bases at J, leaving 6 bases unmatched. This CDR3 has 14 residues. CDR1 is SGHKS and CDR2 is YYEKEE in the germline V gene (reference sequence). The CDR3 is CASSRGGFAGELFF. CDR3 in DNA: TGTGCCAGCAGCCGAGGGGGCTTTGCCGGGGAGCTGTTTTTT.

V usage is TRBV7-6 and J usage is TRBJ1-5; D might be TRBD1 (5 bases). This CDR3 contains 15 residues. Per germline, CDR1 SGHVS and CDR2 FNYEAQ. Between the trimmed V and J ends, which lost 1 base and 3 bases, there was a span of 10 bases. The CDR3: CASSLEAGFNQPQHF. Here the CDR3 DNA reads TGTGCCAGCAGCTTAGAGGCAGGGTTCAATCAGCCCCAGCATTTT.

CDR3 residues: CASSWTTDTGELFF. The CDR3 coding sequence is TGTGCCAGCAGCTGGACTACAGATACCGGGGAGCTGTTTTTT. The V call is TRBV5-4, the J call TRBJ2-2, with a weak D call TRBD2 (6 bases). CDR1 and CDR2 (germline): SGHNT, YYREEE (reference sequence). This CDR3 spans 14 amino acids. V was clipped by 3 bases and J by 5 bases, with 11 bases between them.

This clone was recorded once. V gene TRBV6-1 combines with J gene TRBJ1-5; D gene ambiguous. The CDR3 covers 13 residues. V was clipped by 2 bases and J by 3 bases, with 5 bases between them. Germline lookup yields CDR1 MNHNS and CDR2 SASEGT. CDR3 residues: CASSETVNQPQHF. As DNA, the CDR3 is TGTGCCAGCAGTGAAACAGTCAATCAGCCCCAGCATTTT.

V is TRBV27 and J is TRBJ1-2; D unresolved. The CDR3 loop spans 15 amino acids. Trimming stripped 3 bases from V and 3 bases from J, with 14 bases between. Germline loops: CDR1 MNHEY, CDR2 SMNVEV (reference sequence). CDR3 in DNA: TGTGCCAGCAGTTTCCGGGCTCTGGCGGACTATGGCTACACCTTC. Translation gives CASSFRALADYGYTF.

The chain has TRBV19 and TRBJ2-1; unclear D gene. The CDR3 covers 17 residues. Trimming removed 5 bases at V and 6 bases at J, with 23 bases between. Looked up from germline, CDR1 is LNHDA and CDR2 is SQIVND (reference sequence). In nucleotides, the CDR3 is TGTGCCAGTAGTGGCGGATGGCTCAATCAACTCGGCAATGAGCAGTTCTTC. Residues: CASSGGWLNQLGNEQFF.

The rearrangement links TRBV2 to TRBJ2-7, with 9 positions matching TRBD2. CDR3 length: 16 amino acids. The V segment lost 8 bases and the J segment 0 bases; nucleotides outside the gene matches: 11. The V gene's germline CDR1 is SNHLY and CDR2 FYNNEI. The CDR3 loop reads CASQTPLAGLSYEQYF. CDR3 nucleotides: TGTGCCAGCCAAACCCCACTAGCGGGCCTCTCCTACGAGCAGTACTTC.

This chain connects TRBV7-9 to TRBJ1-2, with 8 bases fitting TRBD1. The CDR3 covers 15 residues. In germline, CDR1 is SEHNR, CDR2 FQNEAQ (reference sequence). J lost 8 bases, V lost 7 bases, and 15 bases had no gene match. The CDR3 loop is CASTVTQGALKGYTF. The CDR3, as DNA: TGTGCCAGCACCGTAACGCAGGGGGCGTTGAAGGGCTACACCTTC.

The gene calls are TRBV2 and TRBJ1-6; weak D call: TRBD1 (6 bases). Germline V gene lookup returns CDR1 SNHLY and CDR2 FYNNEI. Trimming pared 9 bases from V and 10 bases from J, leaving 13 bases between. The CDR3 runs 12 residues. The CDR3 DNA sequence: TGTGCCAGAACCGGGGGGGCCTCACCCCTCCACTTT. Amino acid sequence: CARTGGASPLHF.

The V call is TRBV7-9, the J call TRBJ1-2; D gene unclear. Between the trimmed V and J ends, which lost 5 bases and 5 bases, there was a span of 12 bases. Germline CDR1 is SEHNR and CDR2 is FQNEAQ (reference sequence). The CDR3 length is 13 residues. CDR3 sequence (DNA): TGTGCCAGCAGCCGCCAAGCGGGGTATGGCTACACCTTC. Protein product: CASSRQAGYGYTF.

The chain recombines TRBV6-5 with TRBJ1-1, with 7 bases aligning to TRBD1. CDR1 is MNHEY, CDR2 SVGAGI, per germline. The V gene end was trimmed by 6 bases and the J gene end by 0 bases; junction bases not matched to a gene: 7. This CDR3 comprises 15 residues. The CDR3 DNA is TGTGCCAGCAGCCGCCAGGGGGTAATGAACACTGAAGCTTTCTTT. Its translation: CASSRQGVMNTEAFF.

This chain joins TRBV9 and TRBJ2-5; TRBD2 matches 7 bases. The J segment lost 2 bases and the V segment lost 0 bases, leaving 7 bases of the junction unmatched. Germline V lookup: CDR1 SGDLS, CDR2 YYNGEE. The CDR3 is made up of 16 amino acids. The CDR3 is CASSVGTGGPQETQYF. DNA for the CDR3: TGTGCCAGCAGCGTAGGGACGGGGGGTCCTCAAGAGACCCAGTACTTC.

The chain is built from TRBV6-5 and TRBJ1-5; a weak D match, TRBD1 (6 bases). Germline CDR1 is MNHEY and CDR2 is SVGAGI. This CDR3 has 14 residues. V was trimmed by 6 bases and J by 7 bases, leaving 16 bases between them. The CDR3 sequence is CASSRRTGAQPQHF. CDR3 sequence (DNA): TGTGCCAGCAGCCGCCGGACGGGGGCCCAGCCCCAGCATTTT.